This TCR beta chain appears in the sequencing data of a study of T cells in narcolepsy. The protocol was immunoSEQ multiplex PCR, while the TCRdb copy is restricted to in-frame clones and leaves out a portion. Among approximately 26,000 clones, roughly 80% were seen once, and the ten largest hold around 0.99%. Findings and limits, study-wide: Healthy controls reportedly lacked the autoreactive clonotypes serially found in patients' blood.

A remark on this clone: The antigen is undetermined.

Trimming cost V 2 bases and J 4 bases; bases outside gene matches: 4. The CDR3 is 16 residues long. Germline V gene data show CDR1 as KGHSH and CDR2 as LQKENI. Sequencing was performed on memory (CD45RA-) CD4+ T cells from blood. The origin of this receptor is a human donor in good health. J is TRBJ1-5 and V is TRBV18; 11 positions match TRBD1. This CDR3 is CASSPRTGGGNQPQHF. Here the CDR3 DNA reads TGTGCCAGCTCACCAAGGACAGGGGGCGGGAATCAGCCCCAGCATTTT. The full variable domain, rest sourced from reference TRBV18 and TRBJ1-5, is NAGVMQNPRHLVRRRGQEARLRCSPMKGHSHVYWYRQLPEEGLKFMVYLQKENIIDESGMPKERFSAEFPKEGPSILRIQQVVRGDSAAYFCASSPRTGGGNQPQHFGDGTRLSIL.